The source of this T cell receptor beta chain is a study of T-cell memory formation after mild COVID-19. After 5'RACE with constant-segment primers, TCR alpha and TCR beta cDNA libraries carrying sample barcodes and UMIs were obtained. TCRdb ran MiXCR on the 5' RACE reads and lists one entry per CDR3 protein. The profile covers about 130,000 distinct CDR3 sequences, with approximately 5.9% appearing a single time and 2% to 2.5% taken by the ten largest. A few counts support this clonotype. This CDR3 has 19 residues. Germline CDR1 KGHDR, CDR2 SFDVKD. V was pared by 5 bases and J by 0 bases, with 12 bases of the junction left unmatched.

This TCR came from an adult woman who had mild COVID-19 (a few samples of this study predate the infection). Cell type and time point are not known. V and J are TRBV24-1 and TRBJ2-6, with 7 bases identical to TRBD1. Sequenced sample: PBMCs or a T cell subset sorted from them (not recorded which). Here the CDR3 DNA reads TGTGCCACCAGTGGGGGGTGGCTACAGGGGAGCTCTGGGGCCAACGTCCTGACTTTC. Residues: CATSGGWLQGSSGANVLTF.